This TCR beta chain was observed in a study of T cell responses to AZD1222 COVID-19 vaccine. Study-level points and caveats: Repertoires were sampled only after the peak T cell response. Spike-specific TCR breadth and depth grew following two AZD1222 doses. Baseline antibody screening turned up just a handful of seropositive AZD1222 recipients. Clonal diversity was possibly underestimated; the donors were predominantly white British and more often female.

V dropped 4 bases and J dropped 5 bases, with 9 bases sitting between them. The V gene's germline CDR1 is MGHRA and CDR2 YSYEKL. There are 13 residues in the CDR3. TCRdb's table, derived via immunoSEQ multiplex PCR, lists solely in-frame clones and lacks some. The profile shows 150,000 to 200,000 clones, more than 85% of them singletons. With regard to this clone: Its antigen is as yet unknown.

The sample in question was peripheral blood, obtained on day 0 of AZD1222 vaccination. This TCR was recovered from an adult in good health. This rearrangement joins TRBV4-1 to TRBJ1-5, with D uncertain. This chain's CDR3 is CASSLEPDQPQHF. DNA for the CDR3: TGCGCCAGCAGCCTAGAGCCCGATCAGCCCCAGCATTTT.